This T cell receptor (beta chain) was sequenced during a study of early T cells in non-severe SARS-CoV-2 infection. Findings and caveats of the study: Anti-spike CD8 specificities were favored by VDJdb matching, whose results missed private and CD4 specificities.

Unique molecular identifiers were attached to individual cDNA molecules. TCRdb independently ran MiXCR on the 5' RACE reads; one entry per CDR3 protein. The sample has under 70,000 distinct CDR3 sequences; about 8% are singletons. This clonotype has a handful of counts. What it binds is unknown. The origin of this receptor is an adult who was a healthcare worker with PCR-confirmed SARS-CoV-2 infection or an uninfected control (not recorded which). The sequencing used whole blood, collected at baseline.

The chain's CDR3 is CARVHRGIKPIHTGELFF. Written as DNA, the CDR3 is TGTGCCAGAGTCCACAGGGGAATAAAACCAATACACACCGGGGAGCTGTTTTTT. This sequence joins TRBV5-3 and TRBJ2-2; 7 nucleotides agree with TRBD1. TRBV5-3 is assigned to the ORF class and has an uncertain function. CDR3 length: 18 amino acids. J lost 3 bases, V lost 7 bases, and 18 bases had no gene match.